Listed here are 14 T cell receptor beta chains from one sample, sequenced in a study of T cell repertoires in cytomegalovirus infection. TCRdb processed the reads anew with MiXCR; each CDR3 protein has one entry. The table has roughly 240,000 distinct CDR3 sequences, around 6.6% seen once. The sequenced material came from PBMCs. Receptors were obtained from a human donor in good health (CMV status not recorded). Some clones in this sample may be carry-over from other donors' samples.

Many counts were recorded for this clonotype. The chain carries TRBV29-1 and TRBJ1-5; D gene uncertain. The CDR3 extends over 13 amino acids. The germline CDR1 and CDR2 sequences are SQVTM and ANQGSEA. V lost 3 bases, J lost 1 base, and 7 bases lay in between. CDR3 nucleotides: TGCAGCGTTGAGGTCTCCAGCAATCAGCCCCAGCATTTT. Encoded protein: CSVEVSSNQPQHF.

This clonotype was found many times. V gene TRBV28 combines with J gene TRBJ2-2; D gene ambiguous. The CDR3 loop spans 12 amino acids. Germline V lookup: CDR1 MDHEN, CDR2 SYDVKM. The germline V and J ends were trimmed by 1 base and 7 bases, with 4 bases remaining between them. The CDR3 protein is CASSLSIGELFF. CDR3 DNA sequence: TGTGCCAGCAGTTTATCAATCGGGGAGCTGTTTTTT.

In its sample, this clonotype was seen many times. The chain links TRBV28 to TRBJ2-1; D not certain. In germline, CDR1 is MDHEN, CDR2 SYDVKM. Trimming stripped 4 bases from V and 7 bases from J, with 2 bases between. The CDR3 has 10 amino acids. The CDR3 coding sequence is TGTGCCAGCAGTTCGAATGAGCAGTTCTTC. It encodes CASSSNEQFF.

The sample holds many counts of this clonotype. The chain combines TRBV29-1 with TRBJ2-4; D might be TRBD1 (6 bases). With 4 bases removed from V and 3 bases from J, the gap between germline ends came to 16 bases. The V gene's germline CDR1 is SQVTM and CDR2 ANQGSEA. This CDR3 is 15 amino acids long. This CDR3 is CSVGHGGVGKNIQYF. The CDR3, as DNA: TGCAGCGTTGGTCATGGGGGCGTAGGCAAAAACATTCAGTACTTC.

This clonotype was recorded at least ten times. The chain couples TRBV15 to TRBJ1-2; TRBD1 aligns across 7 bases. This CDR3 is 15 amino acids long. The germline V gene encodes CDR1 LNHNV and CDR2 YYDKDF (reference sequence). Trimming removed 2 bases from V and 7 bases from J; junction bases left unmatched: 10. The CDR3 nucleotides read TGTGCCACCAGCAGACTGACAGGGAAGGAGGTTGGCTACACCTTC. Its translation: CATSRLTGKEVGYTF.

This clonotype was seen many times. The genes are TRBV7-2 and TRBJ1-1, with TRBD1 as a possible D gene (6 bases). Germline V gives CDR1 SGHTA, CDR2 FQGNSA. This CDR3 region has 13 residues. V was pared by 7 bases and J by 1 base, with 10 bases between. The CDR3 DNA sequence: TGTGCCAGCACCCCAGGGGCGAACACTGAAGCTTTCTTT. As protein: CASTPGANTEAFF. Full variable domain (rest looked up from reference TRBV7-2 and TRBJ1-1): GAGVSQSPSNKVTEKGKDVELRCDPISGHTALYWYRQSLGQGLEFLIYFQGNSAPDKSGLPSDRFSAERTGGSVSTLTIQRTQQEDSAVYLCASTPGANTEAFFGQGTRLTVV.

This clonotype was seen many times. The V gene is TRBV20-1, the J gene TRBJ2-5; the match to TRBD2 covers 11 bases. Germline V lookup: CDR1 DFQATT, CDR2 SNEGSKA (reference sequence). J gave up 3 bases and V 3 bases, and 24 bases lay outside the gene matches. The CDR3 contains 21 residues. CDR3 DNA sequence: TGCAGTGCTAGGACATCTGGACATAGAGTCCCAACTAGCGGGGGAAAAGAGACCCAGTACTTC. Protein: CSARTSGHRVPTSGGKETQYF.

In its sample, this clonotype was seen many times. V is TRBV5-4 and J is TRBJ1-2; no definite D call. Germline CDR1 is SGHNT and CDR2 is YYREEE (reference sequence). The CDR3 length is 12 residues. The V end lost 4 bases, the J end lost 2 bases, and 6 bases lay between the germline ends. CDR3 sequence reads: CASSANNYGYTF. DNA for the CDR3: TGTGCCAGCAGCGCGAACAACTATGGCTACACCTTC.

This clonotype was picked up many times. The V call is TRBV7-3, the J call TRBJ2-1, with D possibly matching TRBD2 (5 bases). Trimming shortened V by 5 bases and J by 3 bases, and 11 bases separated the two germline ends. CDR1 and CDR2 from the germline V gene are SGHTA and FQGTGA. This CDR3 spans 14 amino acids. This CDR3 reads CASSPSRGYNEQFF. The CDR3 nucleotides read TGTGCCAGCAGCCCTTCTCGGGGCTACAATGAGCAGTTCTTC.

The V call is TRBV7-4, the J call TRBJ2-1; tentatively, D is TRBD2 (5 bases). From germline, CDR1 is SGHVT and CDR2 SQSDAQ. The CDR3 covers 15 residues. The V gene lost 0 bases and the J gene lost 4 bases, with 10 bases spanning the gap. CDR3 nucleotide sequence: TGTGCCAGCAGCTTAGCGCCGCCGGGGTACAATGAGCAGTTCTTC. Protein: CASSLAPPGYNEQFF. Full variable domain (missing parts from reference TRBV7-4 and TRBJ2-1): GAGVSQSPRYKVAKRGRDVALRCDSISGHVTLYWYRQTLGQGSEVLTYSQSDAQRDKSGRPSGRFSAERPERSVSTLKIQRTEQGDSAVYLCASSLAPPGYNEQFFGPGTRLTVL.

This clonotype was counted many times. V gene TRBV6-2 or TRBV6-3 combines with J gene TRBJ1-5; D is unresolved. Germline loops: CDR1 MNHEY, CDR2 SVGEGT. The V end was cut by 4 bases, the J end by 0 bases, with 13 bases between. This CDR3 has 16 residues. The CDR3 region has the DNA TGTGCCAGCAGTTCCGGACTGTTCCTTAGCAATCAGCCCCAGCATTTT. Protein product: CASSSGLFLSNQPQHF.

This clonotype came up many times. The rearrangement uses TRBV20-1 and TRBJ2-7; possibly TRBD1 or TRBD2 for D (5 bases each). CDR3 length equals 14 residues. CDR1 DFQATT and CDR2 SNEGSKA come from the germline V gene (reference sequence). V was clipped by 6 bases and J by 3 bases, with 18 bases between them. In DNA, the CDR3 is TGCAGTGCCCGGTCGGACGGGACCGTCTACGAGCAGTACTTC. This encodes CSARSDGTVYEQYF.

This clonotype came up many times. This chain joins TRBV7-2 and TRBJ2-5, with D possibly matching TRBD1 (5 bases). The germline V gene encodes CDR1 SGHTA and CDR2 FQGNSA. The CDR3 totals 15 residues. V dropped 5 bases and J dropped 5 bases, with 18 bases sitting between them. The CDR3 region is CASSKSSGAGETQYF. DNA for the CDR3: TGTGCCAGCAGCAAAAGCAGTGGGGCAGGGGAGACCCAGTACTTC.

This clonotype was recorded at least ten times. The J gene is TRBJ1-1, the V gene TRBV29-1, with unresolved D. Germline V gives CDR1 SQVTM, CDR2 ANQGSEA. There are 11 residues in the CDR3. With 7 bases removed from V and 5 bases from J, the gap between germline ends came to 11 bases. Here the CDR3 reads CSDFGRTEAFF. The DNA of the CDR3 is TGCAGCGATTTTGGCCGAACTGAAGCTTTCTTT.